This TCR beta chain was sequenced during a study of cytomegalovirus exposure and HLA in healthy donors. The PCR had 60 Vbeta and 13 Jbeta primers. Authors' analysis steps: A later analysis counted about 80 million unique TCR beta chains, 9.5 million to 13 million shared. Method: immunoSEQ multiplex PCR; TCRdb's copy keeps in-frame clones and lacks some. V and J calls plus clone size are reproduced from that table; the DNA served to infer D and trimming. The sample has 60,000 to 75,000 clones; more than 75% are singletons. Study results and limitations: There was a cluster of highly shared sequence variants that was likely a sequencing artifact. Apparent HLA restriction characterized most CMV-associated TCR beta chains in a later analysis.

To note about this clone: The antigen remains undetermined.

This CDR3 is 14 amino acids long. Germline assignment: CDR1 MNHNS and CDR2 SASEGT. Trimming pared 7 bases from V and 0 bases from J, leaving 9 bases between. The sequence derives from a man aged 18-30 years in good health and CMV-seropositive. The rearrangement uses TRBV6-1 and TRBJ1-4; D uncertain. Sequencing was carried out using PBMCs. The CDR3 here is CASKQLATNEKLFF. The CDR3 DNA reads TGTGCCAGCAAGCAGCTAGCAACTAATGAAAAACTGTTTTTT.